This T cell receptor (beta chain) was sequenced in a study of cytomegalovirus exposure and HLA in healthy donors. Study-wide context: The roughly 120 validation repertoires and the approximately 670 first-cohort repertoires shared a platform, a later analysis reported. Study conclusions and caveats: First-cohort TCR clusters were later found to tend to co-occur in the approximately 110 validation repertoires. 150 or so TCR beta chains were listed as cytomegalovirus-associated.

Using immunoSEQ multiplex PCR, the repertoire was profiled, and TCRdb retains in-frame clones only, with some absent. The sample shows under 300,000 clones, around 87% of them seen only once. In the case of this clone: The antigen remains undetermined.

Germline lookup yields CDR1 MNHEY and CDR2 SMNVEV (reference sequence). Trimming stripped 2 bases from V and 1 base from J, with 15 bases between. This CDR3 comprises 17 residues. The sample comprised PBMCs. The gene calls are TRBV27 and TRBJ1-5, with TRBD1 as a possible D gene (6 bases). The sequence derives from a woman aged 25 to 39 in good health and CMV-seropositive. The CDR3 loop is CASSLGVRGASNQPQHF. Written as DNA, the CDR3 is TGTGCCAGCAGTTTAGGGGTTCGGGGGGCGAGCAATCAGCCCCAGCATTTT.